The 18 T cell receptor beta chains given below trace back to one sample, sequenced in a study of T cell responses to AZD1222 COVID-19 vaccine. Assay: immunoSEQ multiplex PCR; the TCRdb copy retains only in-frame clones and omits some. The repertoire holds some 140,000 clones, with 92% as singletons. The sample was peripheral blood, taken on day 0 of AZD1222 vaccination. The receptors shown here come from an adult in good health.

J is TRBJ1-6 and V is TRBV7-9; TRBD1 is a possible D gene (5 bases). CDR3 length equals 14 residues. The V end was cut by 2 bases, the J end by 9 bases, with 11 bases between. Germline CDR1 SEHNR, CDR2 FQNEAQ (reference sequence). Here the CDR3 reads CASSLRGRGSPLHF. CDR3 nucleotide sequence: TGTGCCAGCAGCTTAAGGGGCCGGGGTTCACCCCTCCACTTT.

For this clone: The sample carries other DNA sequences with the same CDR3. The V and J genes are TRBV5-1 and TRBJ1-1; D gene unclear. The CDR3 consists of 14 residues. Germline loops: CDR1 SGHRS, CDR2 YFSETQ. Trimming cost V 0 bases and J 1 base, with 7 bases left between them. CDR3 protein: CASSLGSGNTEAFF. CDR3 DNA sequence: TGCGCCAGCAGCTTGGGATCAGGGAACACTGAAGCTTTCTTT.

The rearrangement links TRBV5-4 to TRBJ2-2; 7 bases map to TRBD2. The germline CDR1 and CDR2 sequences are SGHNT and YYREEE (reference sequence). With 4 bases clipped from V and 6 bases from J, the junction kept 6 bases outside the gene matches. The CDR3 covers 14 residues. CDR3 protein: CASSRGLDPGELFF. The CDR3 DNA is TGTGCCAGCAGCCGAGGACTAGACCCCGGGGAGCTGTTTTTT.

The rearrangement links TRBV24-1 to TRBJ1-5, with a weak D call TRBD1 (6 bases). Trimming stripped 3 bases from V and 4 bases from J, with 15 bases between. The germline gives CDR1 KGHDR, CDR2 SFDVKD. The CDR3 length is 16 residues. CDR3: CATSDPRQAPNQPQHF. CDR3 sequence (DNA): TGTGCCACCAGTGATCCTAGACAGGCACCTAATCAGCCCCAGCATTTT.

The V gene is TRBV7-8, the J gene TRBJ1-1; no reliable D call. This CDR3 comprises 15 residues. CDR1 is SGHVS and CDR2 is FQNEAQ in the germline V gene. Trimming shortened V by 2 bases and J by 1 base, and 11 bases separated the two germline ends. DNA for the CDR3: TGTGCCAGCAGCTTAACTACTTACGGGAACACTGAAGCTTTCTTT. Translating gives CASSLTTYGNTEAFF.

Here the CDR3 reads CASSQLGTSYNEQFF. The CDR3 coding sequence is TGTGCCAGCAGCCAACTCGGGACTTCCTACAATGAGCAGTTCTTC. The gene calls are TRBV3-1 (or the pseudogene TRBV3-2) and TRBJ2-1; D is possibly TRBD2 (6 bases). V lost 2 bases and J 1 base, leaving 9 bases between the germline ends. There are 15 residues in the CDR3. Per germline, CDR1 LGHDT and CDR2 YNNKEL (reference sequence).

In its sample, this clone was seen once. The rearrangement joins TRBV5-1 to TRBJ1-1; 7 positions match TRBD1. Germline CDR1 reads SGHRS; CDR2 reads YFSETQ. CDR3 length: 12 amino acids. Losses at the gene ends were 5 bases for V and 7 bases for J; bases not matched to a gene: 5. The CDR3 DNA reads TGCGCCAGCAGGGCGGGACAGTATGAAGCTTTCTTT. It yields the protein CASRAGQYEAFF.

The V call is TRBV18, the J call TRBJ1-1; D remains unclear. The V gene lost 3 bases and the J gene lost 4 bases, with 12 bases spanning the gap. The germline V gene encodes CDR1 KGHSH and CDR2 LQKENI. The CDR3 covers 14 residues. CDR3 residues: CASSPIEGSTEAFF. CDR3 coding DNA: TGTGCCAGCTCACCCATAGAAGGTTCCACTGAAGCTTTCTTT.

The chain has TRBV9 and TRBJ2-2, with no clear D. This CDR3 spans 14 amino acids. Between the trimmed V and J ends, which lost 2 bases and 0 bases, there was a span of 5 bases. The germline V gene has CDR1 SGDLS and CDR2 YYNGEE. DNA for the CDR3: TGTGCCAGCAGCGTTCTAGCGAACACCGGGGAGCTGTTTTTT. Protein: CASSVLANTGELFF.

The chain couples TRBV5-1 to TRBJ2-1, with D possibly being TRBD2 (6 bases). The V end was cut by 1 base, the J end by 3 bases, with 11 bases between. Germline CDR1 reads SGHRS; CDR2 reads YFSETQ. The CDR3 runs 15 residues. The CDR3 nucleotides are TGCGCCAGCAGCTTGTCACTAGCAGTCTACAATGAGCAGTTCTTC. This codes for CASSLSLAVYNEQFF.

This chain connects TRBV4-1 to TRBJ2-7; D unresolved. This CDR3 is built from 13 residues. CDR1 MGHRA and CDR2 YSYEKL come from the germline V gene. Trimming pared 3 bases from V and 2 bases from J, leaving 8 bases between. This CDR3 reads CASSHIQAYEQYF. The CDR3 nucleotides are TGCGCCAGCAGCCACATCCAGGCCTACGAGCAGTACTTC.

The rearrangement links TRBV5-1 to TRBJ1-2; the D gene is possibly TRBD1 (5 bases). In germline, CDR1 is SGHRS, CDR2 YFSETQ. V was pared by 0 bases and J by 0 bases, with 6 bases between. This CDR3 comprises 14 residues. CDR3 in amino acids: CASSLAGPNYGYTF. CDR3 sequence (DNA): TGCGCCAGCAGCTTGGCAGGGCCTAACTATGGCTACACCTTC.

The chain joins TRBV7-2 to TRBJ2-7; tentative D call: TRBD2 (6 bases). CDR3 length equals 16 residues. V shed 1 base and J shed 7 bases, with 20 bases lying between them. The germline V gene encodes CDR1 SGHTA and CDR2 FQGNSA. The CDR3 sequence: CASSLVSGGAGREQYF. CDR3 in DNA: TGTGCCAGCAGCTTAGTTAGCGGCGGCGCGGGGAGGGAGCAGTACTTC.

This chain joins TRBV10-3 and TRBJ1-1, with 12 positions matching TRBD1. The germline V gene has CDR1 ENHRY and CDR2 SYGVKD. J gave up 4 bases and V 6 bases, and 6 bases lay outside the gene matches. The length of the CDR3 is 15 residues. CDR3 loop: CAIRGTGGVGTEAFF. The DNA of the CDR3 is TGTGCCATCAGGGGGACAGGGGGCGTAGGCACTGAAGCTTTCTTT.

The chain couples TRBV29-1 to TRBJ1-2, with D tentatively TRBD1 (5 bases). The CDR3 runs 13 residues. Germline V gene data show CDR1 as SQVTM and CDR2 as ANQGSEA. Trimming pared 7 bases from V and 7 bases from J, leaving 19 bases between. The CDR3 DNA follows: TGCAGCGCAAAGGACCAGGGCTTTGGTGGCTACACCTTC. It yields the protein CSAKDQGFGGYTF.

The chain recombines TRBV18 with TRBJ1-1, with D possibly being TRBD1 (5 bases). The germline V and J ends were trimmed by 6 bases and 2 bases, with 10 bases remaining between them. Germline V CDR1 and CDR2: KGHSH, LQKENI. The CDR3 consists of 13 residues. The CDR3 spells CASSWGSNTEAFF. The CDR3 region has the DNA TGTGCCAGCTCCTGGGGGTCAAACACTGAAGCTTTCTTT. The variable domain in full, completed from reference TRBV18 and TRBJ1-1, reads NAGVMQNPRHLVRRRGQEARLRCSPMKGHSHVYWYRQLPEEGLKFMVYLQKENIIDESGMPKERFSAEFPKEGPSILRIQQVVRGDSAAYFCASSWGSNTEAFFGQGTRLTVV.

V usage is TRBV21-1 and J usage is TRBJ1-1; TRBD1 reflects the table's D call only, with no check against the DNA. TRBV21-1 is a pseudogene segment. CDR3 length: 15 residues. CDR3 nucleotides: TGTGCCAGCAGCAACTTAACGGACAGGGTCTCTGAAGCTTTCTTT. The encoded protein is CASSNLTDRVSEAFF.

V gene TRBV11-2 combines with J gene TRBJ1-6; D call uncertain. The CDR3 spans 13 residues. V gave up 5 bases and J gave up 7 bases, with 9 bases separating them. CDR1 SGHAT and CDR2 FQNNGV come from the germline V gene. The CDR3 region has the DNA TGTGCCAGCAGCCCCTCCGTGAATTCACCCCTCCACTTT. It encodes CASSPSVNSPLHF.